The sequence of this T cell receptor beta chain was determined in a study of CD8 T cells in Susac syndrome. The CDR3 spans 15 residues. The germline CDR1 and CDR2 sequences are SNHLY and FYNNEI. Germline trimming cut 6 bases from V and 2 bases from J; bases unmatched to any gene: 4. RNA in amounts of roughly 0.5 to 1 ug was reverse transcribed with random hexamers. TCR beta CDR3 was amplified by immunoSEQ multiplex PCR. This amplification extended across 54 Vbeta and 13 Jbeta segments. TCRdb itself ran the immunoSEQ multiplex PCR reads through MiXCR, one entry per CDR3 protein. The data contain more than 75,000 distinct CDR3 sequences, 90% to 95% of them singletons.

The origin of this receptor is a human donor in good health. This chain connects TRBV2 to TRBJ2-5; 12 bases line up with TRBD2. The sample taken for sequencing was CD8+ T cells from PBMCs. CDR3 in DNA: TGTGCCAGCAGCTGGACTAGCGGGACTCAAGAGACCCAGTACTTC. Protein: CASSWTSGTQETQYF.